This is a list of T cell receptor beta chains from one sample in a study of control samples from healthy donors and cancer patients. Sequenced by immunoSEQ multiplex PCR; TCRdb stores in-frame clones only, minus some. The table has about 130,000 clones, around 93% seen once. Sequencing was performed on PBMCs. The receptors shown here come from a man aged 50 to 59 with head and neck cancer. CDR3s include the opening cysteine and the closing phenylalanine or tryptophan. D genes are given only for firm matches. Clone size is shown for a subset of rows, as once, few, many or a class of expanded clone.

j_call | d_call | clone_size | v_call | cdr3_aa | cdr3_nt
TRBJ1-5 | - | - | TRBV30 | CAWSRMTSNQPQHF | TGTGCCTGGAGTAGAATGACTTCCAATCAGCCCCAGCATTTT
TRBJ2-2 | - | - | TRBV27 | CACRSQGNTGELFF | TGTGCCTGCCGGAGTCAGGGGAACACCGGGGAGCTATTTTTT
TRBJ1-2 | TRBD1 | once | TRBV5-1 | CASSLGAAGGNGYTF | TGCGCCAGCAGCTTGGGGGCAGCAGGGGGCAACGGCTACACCTTC
TRBJ2-7 | - | - | TRBV9 | CASSVEAGSYEQYF | TGTGCCAGCAGCGTAGAAGCGGGCTCCTACGAGCAGTACTTC
TRBJ1-3 | TRBD1 | - | TRBV2 | CASSRQGFGNTIYF | TGTGCCAGCAGTCGACAGGGGTTTGGAAACACCATATATTTT
TRBJ1-1 | TRBD1 | once | TRBV18 | CASSPLGQGQEAFF | TGTGCCAGCTCACCCCTGGGACAGGGGCAAGAAGCTTTCTTT
TRBJ2-2 | TRBD1 | - | TRBV9 | CASSVGGTGRAGELFF | TGTGCCAGCAGCGTAGGAGGGACAGGGCGGGCCGGGGAGCTGTTTTTT
TRBJ1-1 | - | - | TRBV5-5 | CASSSGTLLNTEAFF | TGTGCCAGCAGCTCGGGCACACTATTGAACACTGAAGCTTTCTTT
TRBJ1-2 | TRBD1 | - | TRBV11-3 | CASSPTAGQIANYGYTF | TGTGCCAGCAGCCCCACCGCGGGACAGATAGCTAACTATGGCTACACCTTC
TRBJ1-3 | - | - | TRBV6-5 | CASSLYLPGNTIYF | TGTGCCAGCAGTCTTTACCTTCCTGGAAACACCATATATTTT
TRBJ2-3 | - | - | TRBV18 | CASSTGGGTDTQYF | TGTGCCAGCTCGACAGGTGGGGGCACAGATACGCAGTATTTT
TRBJ2-5 | TRBD1 | - | TRBV5-1 | CASSLGTGSGETQYF | TGCGCCAGCAGCTTGGGGACAGGATCTGGAGAGACCCAGTACTTC
TRBJ2-3 | - | - | TRBV7-9 | CASSSPLAQYF | TGTGCCAGCAGCTCCCCCCTAGCTCAGTATTTT
TRBJ1-5 | TRBD1 | - | TRBV13 | CASSLGQGEGQPQHF | TGTGCCAGCAGCCTGGGACAGGGCGAGGGTCAGCCCCAGCATTTT
TRBJ1-2 | - | - | TRBV7-2 | CASMPGGGGNYGYTF | TGTGCCAGCATGCCCGGCGGGGGAGGGAACTATGGCTACACCTTC
TRBJ2-1 | TRBD2 | - | TRBV6-5 | CASGRGGSYNEQFF | TGTGCCAGCGGGCGGGGGGGCTCCTACAATGAGCAGTTCTTC
TRBJ1-6 | TRBD1 | - | TRBV7-9 | CASSSGGTGRGSPLHF | TGTGCCAGCAGCTCCGGAGGGACAGGGCGGGGTTCACCCCTCCACTTT
TRBJ1-2 | - | - | TRBV24-1 | CATSDPGQRASGYTF | TGTGCCACCAGTGATCCTGGACAAAGGGCTTCTGGCTACACCTTC
TRBJ1-1 | - | - | TRBV7-6 | CASSERGGGNTEAFF | TGTGCCAGCAGCGAGAGGGGTGGGGGGAACACTGAAGCTTTCTTT
TRBJ2-3 | TRBD2 | - | TRBV5-5 | CASSLRLAGGPPNTQYF | TGTGCCAGCAGCTTGAGACTAGCGGGGGGCCCGCCGAATACGCAGTATTTT
TRBJ2-7 | - | - | TRBV9 | CASSVAVASYEQYF | TGTGCCAGCAGCGTAGCGGTGGCCTCCTACGAGCAGTACTTC
TRBJ2-7 | - | - | TRBV10-3 | CAIGTGLHEQYF | TGTGCCATCGGAACAGGGCTCCACGAGCAGTACTTC
TRBJ1-2 | - | once | TRBV9 | CASSVGVGGNYGYTF | TGTGCCAGCAGCGTAGGGGTAGGGGGGAACTATGGCTACACCTTC
TRBJ1-6 | - | - | TRBV7-6 | CASSLGRGGGSPLHF | TGTGCCAGCAGCTTAGGCCGGGGTGGGGGTTCACCCCTCCACTTT
TRBJ2-2 | - | - | TRBV2 | CASLAGYAGELFF | TGTGCCAGCCTGGCAGGGTATGCCGGGGAGCTGTTTTTT
TRBJ2-7 | - | once | TRBV3-1/TRBV3-2 | CASSHNYEQYF | TGTGCCAGCAGCCACAATTACGAGCAGTACTTC
TRBJ2-6 | TRBD1 | - | TRBV9 | CASSQTGTGANVLTF | TGTGCCAGCAGCCAGACAGGGACTGGGGCCAACGTCCTGACTTTC
TRBJ2-7 | - | - | TRBV5-4 | CASSSQGILGEQYF | TGTGCCAGCAGCTCTCAGGGGATCCTCGGCGAGCAGTACTTC
TRBJ2-2 | - | - | TRBV30 | CAWLAAPNTGELFF | TGTGCCTGGTTGGCGGCCCCGAACACCGGGGAGCTGTTTTTT
TRBJ2-7 | TRBD2 | - | TRBV27 | CASSPSRAGGYEQYF | TGTGCCAGCAGTCCGAGCCGAGCGGGGGGCTACGAGCAGTACTTC
TRBJ1-1 | - | - | TRBV5-1 | CASSPSVLTEAFF | TGCGCCAGCAGCCCCTCAGTACTAACTGAAGCTTTCTTT
TRBJ2-3 | - | once | TRBV19 | CASSILAPPEDTQYF | TGTGCCAGTAGTATACTAGCGCCACCGGAGGATACGCAGTATTTT
TRBJ1-3 | TRBD1 | once | TRBV9 | CASSVDRGGGNTIYF | TGTGCCAGCAGCGTAGACAGGGGGGGCGGAAACACCATATATTTT
TRBJ1-2 | - | - | TRBV10-3 | CAISGQNYGYTF | TGTGCCATCAGTGGGCAGAACTATGGCTACACCTTC
TRBJ2-2 | - | - | TRBV19 | CASSPRGEGTGELFF | TGTGCCAGTAGTCCCAGGGGGGAAGGCACCGGGGAGCTGTTTTTT
TRBJ2-3 | - | - | TRBV12-3/TRBV12-4 | CASSLRHTQYF | TGTGCCAGCAGTTTGAGGCATACGCAGTATTTT
TRBJ2-2 | - | - | TRBV7-3 | CASSLLGSVEGHSGELFF | TGTGCCAGCAGCTTATTGGGTTCTGTCGAGGGACACTCCGGGGAGCTGTTTTTT
TRBJ1-2 | - | - | TRBV29-1 | CSVEHYGYTF | TGCAGCGTTGAGCACTATGGCTACACCTTC
TRBJ1-6 | - | - | TRBV28 | CASSFLGDGVPLHF | TGTGCCAGCAGTTTTCTAGGGGACGGCGTACCCCTCCACTTT
TRBJ2-3 | - | once | TRBV5-1 | CASSLGVSTDTQYF | TGCGCCAGCAGCTTGGGAGTTAGCACAGATACGCAGTATTTT
TRBJ1-2 | - | - | TRBV7-6 | CASSGAIESRTYGYTF | TGTGCCAGCAGCGGAGCTATTGAATCTCGAACCTATGGCTACACCTTC
TRBJ2-1 | - | - | TRBV11-2 | CASSLSAGNDEQFF | TGTGCCAGCAGCTTATCCGCGGGGAACGATGAGCAGTTCTTC
TRBJ2-7 | - | - | TRBV7-2 | CASSSYRAEQYF | TGTGCCAGCAGCTCTTACAGGGCCGAGCAGTACTTC
TRBJ2-1 | TRBD1 | once | TRBV10-3 | CASLPAGGANNEQFF | TGTGCCTCCCTACCCGCAGGGGGCGCGAACAATGAGCAGTTCTTC
TRBJ2-1 | TRBD2 | - | TRBV4-2 | CASSQAVAGVSDEQFF | TGTGCCAGCAGCCAAGCAGTAGCGGGGGTGAGTGATGAGCAGTTCTTC
TRBJ2-1 | TRBD2 | - | TRBV2 | CASSEGSGAYSNEQFF | TGTGCCAGCAGTGAAGGGAGCGGGGCCTACAGCAATGAGCAGTTCTTC
TRBJ2-1 | - | few | TRBV9 | CASSVGDASYNEQFF | TGTGCCAGCAGCGTAGGCGACGCCTCCTACAATGAGCAGTTCTTC
TRBJ2-7 | TRBD2 | once | TRBV19 | CASISGGSYEQYF | TGTGCCAGTATTTCCGGGGGGTCCTACGAGCAGTACTTC
TRBJ1-5 | - | - | TRBV28 | CASSLQGYGQPQHF | TGTGCCAGCAGTTTACAGGGGTACGGTCAGCCCCAGCATTTT
TRBJ2-4 | - | - | TRBV4-1 | CASGPLMGAAKNIQYF | TGCGCCAGCGGACCTTTAATGGGGGCGGCCAAAAACATTCAGTACTTC
TRBJ2-7 | TRBD2 | - | TRBV4-1 | CASSHSGLADAHYEQYF | TGCGCCAGCAGCCACTCGGGACTAGCGGATGCTCATTACGAGCAGTACTTC
TRBJ1-4 | - | once | TRBV19 | CASSRMSTNEKLFF | TGTGCCAGCTCGCGGATGTCAACTAATGAAAAACTGTTTTTT
TRBJ2-2 | TRBD1 | - | TRBV4-1 | CASSRGRIDRGKGRVGELFF | TGCGCCAGCAGCCGAGGCCGAATCGACAGGGGAAAGGGCCGGGTCGGGGAGCTGTTTTTT
TRBJ1-2 | TRBD1 | few | TRBV6-2/TRBV6-3 | CASSPSPGQGAFYQRYGYTF | TGTGCCAGCAGCCCCTCGCCGGGACAGGGAGCCTTCTACCAACGTTATGGCTACACCTTC
TRBJ1-2 | TRBD1 | - | TRBV5-4 | CASSVDGTGGVSGYTF | TGTGCCAGCAGCGTGGACGGGACAGGGGGCGTGTCTGGCTACACCTTC
TRBJ2-3 | TRBD2 | - | TRBV18 | CASSLLAGGPDTQYF | TGTGCCAGCTCACTCTTGGCGGGGGGGCCAGATACGCAGTATTTT
TRBJ1-2 | - | - | TRBV7-9 | CASSLEQYGYTF | TGTGCCAGCAGCTTAGAACAGTATGGCTACACCTTC
TRBJ2-1 | TRBD1 | - | TRBV7-9 | CASSPRDRGLSYNEQFF | TGTGCCAGCAGCCCAAGGGACAGGGGGCTTTCCTACAATGAGCAGTTCTTC
TRBJ1-1 | - | once | TRBV20-1 | CSASRPGGGTEAFF | TGCAGTGCTAGTCGTCCGGGGGGCGGCACTGAAGCTTTCTTT
TRBJ2-1 | - | once | TRBV9 | CASSVAIGGASYNEQFF | TGTGCCAGCAGCGTAGCAATAGGGGGGGCGTCCTACAATGAGCAGTTCTTC